The 24 T cell receptor beta chains below were found in one sample sequenced in a study of PD-L1 blockade in urothelial cancer. Repertoires were generated with immunoSEQ multiplex PCR, while TCRdb's copy carries only in-frame clones and drops some. The table has over 40,000 clones, about 85% seen once. As to time point: peripheral blood 6 weeks after treatment start. Sequencing was performed on PBMCs, taken around atezolizumab (anti-PD-L1) treatment. The receptors here all came from a man in his sixties or seventies with urothelial cancer.

This chain links TRBV30 with TRBJ1-5; D remains unclear. The V end lost 0 bases, the J end lost 7 bases, and 13 bases lay between the germline ends. CDR1 and CDR2 (germline): GTSNPN, SVGIG (reference sequence). CDR3 length equals 14 residues. CDR3: CAWSVQNAVQPQHF. For the CDR3, the DNA is TGTGCCTGGAGTGTACAAAATGCGGTCCAGCCCCAGCATTTT.

This chain joins TRBV5-6 and TRBJ1-2, with D possibly matching TRBD1 (6 bases). The CDR3 runs 14 residues. Between the trimmed V and J ends, which lost 2 bases and 13 bases, there was a span of 21 bases. Germline V gives CDR1 SGHDT, CDR2 YYEEEE. The CDR3 region has the DNA TGTGCCAGCAGCTTCGGGACAAACCCTACCGTCGGCACCTTC. Amino acid sequence: CASSFGTNPTVGTF.

This clone is a singleton in its sample. The CDR3 DNA reads as TGTGCCAGCAGTTATATGGCTAGCGGGGGGAATGAGCAGTTCTTC. The encoded protein is CASSYMASGGNEQFF. The chain employs TRBV6-6 and TRBJ2-1, with 11 bases that match TRBD2. The germline V gene encodes CDR1 MNHNY and CDR2 SVGAGI (reference sequence). V gave up 3 bases and J gave up 7 bases; unmatched junction bases: 5. This CDR3 contains 15 residues.

CDR3 in amino acids: CASSPVKAGGPTDTQYF. CDR3 DNA: TGTGCCAGCTCACCAGTAAAAGCGGGAGGGCCAACAGATACGCAGTATTTT. This chain links TRBV18 with TRBJ2-3; the match to TRBD2 covers 10 bases. Germline V gene sequence: CDR1 KGHSH, CDR2 LQKENI. The trim removed 2 bases at V and 3 bases at J, leaving 8 bases unmatched. This CDR3 has 17 residues.

The chain has TRBV6-6 and TRBJ2-5; 13 bases fit TRBD2. Germline values: CDR1 MNHNY, CDR2 SVGAGI (reference sequence). The CDR3 consists of 16 residues. V was pared by 4 bases and J by 3 bases, with 5 bases of the junction left unmatched. The CDR3 loop is CASSSRLAGGKETQYF. The CDR3 nucleotides read TGTGCCAGCAGTTCTCGACTAGCGGGAGGAAAAGAGACCCAGTACTTC.

This clone showed up just a few times. This CDR3 is CAFTGSGNTIYF. The CDR3, as DNA: TGTGCATTCACAGGCTCTGGAAACACCATATATTTT. The genes are TRBV30 and TRBJ1-3; D may be TRBD1 (5 bases). The germline CDR1 and CDR2 sequences are GTSNPN and SVGIG (reference sequence). The length of the CDR3 is 12 residues.

The chain has TRBV5-4 and TRBJ2-1, with D possibly being TRBD2 (6 bases). The germline V gene has CDR1 SGHNT and CDR2 YYREEE (reference sequence). The CDR3 covers 17 residues. V was pared by 3 bases and J by 4 bases, with 20 bases between. CDR3 sequence reads: CASSSQVGREEYNEQFF. Here the CDR3 DNA reads TGTGCCAGCAGCTCTCAGGTGGGCAGGGAGGAGTACAATGAGCAGTTCTTC.

The V gene is TRBV2, the J gene TRBJ1-4; no clear D. Trimming left V 4 bases short and J 3 bases short, with 6 bases between. CDR1 and CDR2 from the germline V gene are SNHLY and FYNNEI. The CDR3 sequence is 13 residues long. CDR3: CASSVQSNEKLFF. DNA for the CDR3: TGTGCCAGCAGTGTTCAGTCTAATGAAAAACTGTTTTTT.

V is TRBV5-1 and J is TRBJ1-3; maybe TRBD1 (6 bases). Deletions cut 7 bases from V and 0 bases from J, with 11 bases between. Germline V gene sequence: CDR1 SGHRS, CDR2 YFSETQ. The CDR3 has 14 amino acids. The CDR3: CASSQGNSGNTIYF. As DNA, the CDR3 is TGCGCCAGCTCCCAGGGGAACTCTGGAAACACCATATATTTT.

This chain links TRBV27 with TRBJ1-2; TRBD1 matches 8 bases. The V segment lost 3 bases and the J segment 7 bases; nucleotides outside the gene matches: 4. The CDR3 has 13 amino acids. Germline CDR1 and CDR2: MNHEY and SMNVEV (reference sequence). The CDR3 DNA follows: TGTGCCAGCAGTTTCCAGGGGGCCGGTGGCTACACCTTC. It codes for CASSFQGAGGYTF.

The DNA for the CDR3 is TGTGCCAGTAGTATGAGGGGCGGGGGCAATCAGCCCCAGCATTTT. It yields the protein CASSMRGGGNQPQHF. J is TRBJ1-5 and V is TRBV19; tentatively, D is TRBD1 (5 bases). CDR3 length: 15 residues. Germline assignment: CDR1 LNHDA and CDR2 SQIVND (reference sequence). V shed 3 bases and J shed 2 bases, with 11 bases lying between them.

The CDR3 here is CASTRGLANYGYTF. CDR3 DNA: TGTGCCAGCACCCGAGGGTTAGCTAACTATGGCTACACCTTC. The gene calls are TRBV2 and TRBJ1-2; D is ambiguous. The CDR3 loop spans 14 amino acids. Trimming took off 7 bases at V and 0 bases at J, with 12 bases between the two ends. Germline CDR1 is SNHLY and CDR2 is FYNNEI.

The chain links TRBV4-1 to TRBJ1-1, with no clear D. This CDR3 is built from 17 residues. Germline V gene lookup returns CDR1 MGHRA and CDR2 YSYEKL. Trimming cost V 1 base and J 2 bases, with 17 bases left between them. This CDR3 is CASSQALGQTVNTEAFF. CDR3 in DNA: TGCGCCAGCAGCCAAGCCCTCGGCCAAACAGTTAACACTGAAGCTTTCTTT.

This chain joins TRBV28 and TRBJ1-1, with TRBD1 matching 7 bases. The germline gives CDR1 MDHEN, CDR2 SYDVKM. The CDR3 loop spans 16 amino acids. V lost 5 bases, J lost 4 bases, and 13 bases stayed unmatched. DNA of the CDR3: TGTGCCAGCAGTCCTCAACAGGGGTGGTTTCTCACTGAAGCTTTCTTT. It specifies CASSPQQGWFLTEAFF. Complete variable domain (other parts from reference TRBV28 and TRBJ1-1): DVKVTQSSRYLVKRTGEKVFLECVQDMDHENMFWYRQDPGLGLRLIYFSYDVKMKEKGDIPEGYSVSREKKERFSLILESASTNQTSMYLCASSPQQGWFLTEAFFGQGTRLTVV.

This clone came up once. The rearrangement links TRBV12-5 to TRBJ1-4; TRBD1 aligns across 8 bases. This CDR3 is built from 15 residues. Per germline, CDR1 LGHNT and CDR2 FRNRAP. V dropped 4 bases and J dropped 5; count of bases not matched to a gene: 6. The CDR3, as DNA: TGTGCTAGTGGTTCCCCGGGACAGGCGAATGAAAAACTGTTTTTT. Its translation: CASGSPGQANEKLFF.

The CDR3 is CASSLGTAMNTEAFF. DNA of the CDR3: TGTGCCAGCAGCCTAGGGACAGCCATGAACACTGAAGCTTTCTTT. The chain is built from TRBV7-3 and TRBJ1-1, with 7 bases matching TRBD1. Germline V CDR1 and CDR2: SGHTA, FQGTGA. This CDR3 has 15 amino acids. Losses at the gene ends were 5 bases for V and 0 bases for J; bases not matched to a gene: 6.

The J gene is TRBJ1-1, the V gene TRBV7-9, with 7 bases that match TRBD1. Germline values: CDR1 SEHNR, CDR2 FQNEAQ (reference sequence). The CDR3 runs to 14 residues. The J segment lost 3 bases and the V segment lost 4 bases, leaving 5 bases of the junction unmatched. CDR3 in DNA: TGTGCCAGCAGCTATACAGGGGACGACACTGAAGCTTTCTTT. It encodes CASSYTGDDTEAFF.

This sequence joins TRBV5-1 and TRBJ2-2, with TRBD2 matching over 8 bases. Germline V gene data show CDR1 as SGHRS and CDR2 as YFSETQ. Unmatched junction bases numbered 6, after V lost 4 bases and J lost 1 base. The CDR3 is made up of 16 amino acids. The CDR3 nucleotides read TGCGCCAGCAGCCTGGTACTAGCGGAGAACACCGGGGAGCTGTTTTTT. It codes for CASSLVLAENTGELFF.

The chain employs TRBV2 and TRBJ2-3, with D unclear. V lost 1 base to trimming and J lost 0 bases, with 11 bases between them. Germline V gene data show CDR1 as SNHLY and CDR2 as FYNNEI. The CDR3 is 16 residues long. CDR3 coding DNA: TGTGCCAGCAGTGAAGACTACTCCCCTAGCACAGATACGCAGTATTTT. It specifies CASSEDYSPSTDTQYF.

J is TRBJ2-7 and V is TRBV6-1; 7 bases line up with TRBD1. The CDR3 totals 15 residues. V was pared by 4 bases and J by 0 bases, with 6 bases of the junction left unmatched. Germline CDR1 reads MNHNS; CDR2 reads SASEGT. CDR3 DNA: TGTGCCAGCAGTGCCCCGGCAGGGGGCTCCTACGAGCAGTACTTC. Its protein product is CASSAPAGGSYEQYF.

This clone has just a few counts. The CDR3 DNA sequence: TGCGCCAGCAGCTTGGAGCTGACAGTCCCAGCTTTCTTT. This translates into CASSLELTVPAFF. The V and J genes are TRBV5-1 and TRBJ1-1; D perhaps matches TRBD1 (5 bases). V was clipped by 0 bases and J by 10 bases, with 13 bases between them. CDR3 length: 13 residues. Germline CDR1 SGHRS, CDR2 YFSETQ.

The chain combines TRBV6-5 with TRBJ1-1; D ambiguous. Trimming pared 0 bases from V and 6 bases from J, leaving 8 bases between. The CDR3 covers 13 residues. Germline-derived CDR1 and CDR2 are MNHEY and SVGAGI. The CDR3 DNA reads as TGTGCCAGCAGTTACTCGAGAGGCCCTGAAGCTTTCTTT. This encodes CASSYSRGPEAFF.

The chain couples TRBV21-1 to TRBJ2-7; the tabulated D call, TRBD1, remains unverified against the DNA. TRBV21-1 is classified as a pseudogene. CDR3 size: 16 residues. The CDR3 sequence is CASSGKDRKGPHEQYF. The CDR3 bases are TGTGCCAGCAGCGGGAAGGACAGAAAGGGGCCCCACGAGCAGTACTTC.

V usage is TRBV5-1 and J usage is TRBJ1-2; tentative D call: TRBD1 (5 bases). CDR1 SGHRS and CDR2 YFSETQ come from the germline V gene. This CDR3 contains 16 residues. V was pared by 6 bases and J by 4 bases, with 22 bases between. The DNA of the CDR3 is TGCGCCAGCAAGCAACAGGTTGGACTAACCATCTATGGCTACACCTTC. Translated, it gives CASKQQVGLTIYGYTF.